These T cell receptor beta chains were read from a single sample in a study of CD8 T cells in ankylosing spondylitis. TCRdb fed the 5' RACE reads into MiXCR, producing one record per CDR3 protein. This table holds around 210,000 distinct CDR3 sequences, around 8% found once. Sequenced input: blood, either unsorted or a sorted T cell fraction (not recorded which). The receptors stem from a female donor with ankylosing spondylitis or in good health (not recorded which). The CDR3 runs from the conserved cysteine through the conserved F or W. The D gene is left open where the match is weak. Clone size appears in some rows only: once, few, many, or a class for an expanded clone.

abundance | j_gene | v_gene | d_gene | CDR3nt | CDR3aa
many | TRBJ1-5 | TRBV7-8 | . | TGTGCCAGCAGCCCGTCCTCTAAGAGCAATCAGCCCCAGCATTTT | CASSPSSKSNQPQHF
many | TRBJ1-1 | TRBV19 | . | TGTGCCAGTGGGCAAACCACTGAAGCTTTCTTT | CASGQTTEAFF
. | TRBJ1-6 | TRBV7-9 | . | TGTGTCAGCAGCTTAGTTGGTTCACCCCTCCACTTT | CVSSLVGSPLHF
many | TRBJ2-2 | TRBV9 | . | TGTGCCAGCAGCCCCCGAGGAGCCTTCACCGGGGAGCTGTTTTTT | CASSPRGAFTGELFF
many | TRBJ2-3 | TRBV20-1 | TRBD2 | TGCAGTGCTCTGACTAGCGCGGACGCCCCTGTAGATACGCAGTATTTT | CSALTSADAPVDTQYF
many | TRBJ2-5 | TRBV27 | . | TGTGCCAGCAGTTTATACCAGGGAGGCCAAGAGACCCAGTACTTC | CASSLYQGGQETQYF
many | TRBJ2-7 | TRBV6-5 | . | TGTGCCAGCACTTACACCTTGACCGGGGAGCAGTACTTC | CASTYTLTGEQYF
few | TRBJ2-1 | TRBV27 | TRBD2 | TGTGCCAGCAGCCCGAGCGGGAAAAGGAGCAATGAGCAGTTCTTC | CASSPSGKRSNEQFF
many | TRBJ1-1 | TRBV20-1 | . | TGCAGTGCTAGGGGGACTGGGAGTTACACTGAAGCTTTCTTT | CSARGTGSYTEAFF
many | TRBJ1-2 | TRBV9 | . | TGTGCCAGCAGCTCGAGTGGACAGAACTATGGCTACACCTTC | CASSSSGQNYGYTF
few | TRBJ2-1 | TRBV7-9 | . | TGTGCCAGCAGCCCCTCGGCCAATGAGCAGTTCTTC | CASSPSANEQFF
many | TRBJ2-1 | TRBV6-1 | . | TGTGCCAGCAGTGGTCGAGTCGTCGGGACCTACAATGAGCAGTTCTTC | CASSGRVVGTYNEQFF
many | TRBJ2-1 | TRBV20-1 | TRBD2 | TGCAGTGCTAGCCGAGCGGGAGGTCGCTACAATGAGCAGTTCTTC | CSASRAGGRYNEQFF
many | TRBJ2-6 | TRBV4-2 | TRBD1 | TGTGCCAGCAGCCTAGGACAGGGCCTCTCTGGGGCCAACGTCCTGACTTTC | CASSLGQGLSGANVLTF
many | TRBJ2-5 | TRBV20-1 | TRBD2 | TGCAGTGCTAGTGGGCCTAGCGGGAGGGCTTGGAACCAAGAGACCCAGTACTTC | CSASGPSGRAWNQETQYF
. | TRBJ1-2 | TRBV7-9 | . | TGTGCCAGCAGCTTACCGGGGCTAAACAGGGAGGTTAATGGCTACACCTTC | CASSLPGLNREVNGYTF
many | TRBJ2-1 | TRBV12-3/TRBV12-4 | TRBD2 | TGTGCCAGCACCTTGACTAGCGGGCGCTACAATGAGCAGTTCTTC | CASTLTSGRYNEQFF
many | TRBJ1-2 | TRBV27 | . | TGTGCCAGCAGTCCGGGACGCTATGGCTACACCTTC | CASSPGRYGYTF
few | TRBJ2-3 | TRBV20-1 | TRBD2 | TGCAGTGCTAGCCCCCGGGCGGGAGGGCCTTACGGTACGCAGTATTTT | CSASPRAGGPYGTQYF
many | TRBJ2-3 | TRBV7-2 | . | TGTGCCAGCAGCTTAGAGTTGGTCTCGGGCGATACGCAGTATTTT | CASSLELVSGDTQYF
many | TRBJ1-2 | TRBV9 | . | TGTGCCAGCAGCGTAGACGTACAGGGTGTAGATGGCTACACCTTC | CASSVDVQGVDGYTF
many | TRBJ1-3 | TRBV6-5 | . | TGTGCCAGCACCCGGACACCCGGAAACACCATATATTTT | CASTRTPGNTIYF
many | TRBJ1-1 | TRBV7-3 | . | TGTGCCAGCAGTCATGGCCAAACGGGGACAGCTTTCTTT | CASSHGQTGTAFF
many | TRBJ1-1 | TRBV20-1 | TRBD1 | TGCAGTGCTCAACCCGCAGGGGGCGAGAACACTGAAGCTTTCTTT | CSAQPAGGENTEAFF
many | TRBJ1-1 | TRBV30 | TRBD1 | TGTGCCTGGAAAGACAGGGGGCACACTGAAGCTTTCTTT | CAWKDRGHTEAFF
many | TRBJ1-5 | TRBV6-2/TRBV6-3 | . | TGTGCCAGCAGTTACGGATCCGCGAAGCCCCAGCATTTT | CASSYGSAKPQHF
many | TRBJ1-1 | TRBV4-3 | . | TGCGCCAGCAGCCAAGATTGGGCGAACACTGAAGCTTTCTTT | CASSQDWANTEAFF